A single sample is the source of the 11 T cell receptor beta chains below, sequenced in a study of blood T cell repertoires in COVID-19. Generated by immunoSEQ multiplex PCR, the TCRdb table keeps only in-frame clones and is missing some. The table includes some 390,000 clones, around 89% detected once. The specimen was peripheral blood. The receptor source for this set is a woman aged 40 to 55 with COVID-19, enrolled during active disease.

The V and J genes are TRBV18 and TRBJ2-1; tentative D call: TRBD1 (5 bases). V was shortened by 0 bases and J by 7 bases, with 10 bases between the two germline ends. This CDR3 comprises 14 residues. From germline, CDR1 is KGHSH and CDR2 LQKENI. This CDR3 is CASSPPTAENEQFF. CDR3 in DNA: TGTGCCAGCTCACCACCGACAGCCGAAAATGAGCAGTTCTTC.

CDR3 bases: TGTGCCAGCAGTCAGGGGAACCGGGACATCCTCCTCAATCAGCCCCAGCATTTT. Its protein is CASSQGNRDILLNQPQHF. The V and J genes are TRBV16 and TRBJ1-5; D is possibly TRBD1 (6 bases). The ends were cut back, 6 bases at V and 3 bases at J, with 24 bases in the middle. The germline CDR1 and CDR2 sequences are KGHSY and FQNENV. This CDR3 comprises 18 residues.

A single count supports this clone. V gene TRBV10-2 combines with J gene TRBJ2-1; 7 nucleotides align to TRBD2. This CDR3 region has 15 residues. After removal of 6 bases from V and 0 bases from J, the junction contained 5 bases not matched to a gene. Germline V gene sequence: CDR1 WSHSY, CDR2 SAAADI. CDR3: CASSPAGSSYNEQFF. The CDR3 DNA follows: TGCGCCAGCAGCCCAGCGGGAAGCTCCTACAATGAGCAGTTCTTC.

The chain employs TRBV4-3 and TRBJ2-7, with D unresolved. This CDR3 comprises 15 residues. V was cut by 1 base and J by 4 bases, with 14 bases left in between. Germline CDR1 is LGHNA and CDR2 is YSLEER. CDR3 coding DNA: TGCGCCAGCAGCCAAGGAGACCTCCCGGGTTACGAGCAGTACTTC. As protein: CASSQGDLPGYEQYF.

The genes are TRBV5-6 and TRBJ1-6; TRBD1 might be the D (6 bases). This CDR3 is 17 amino acids long. Germline CDR1 is SGHDT and CDR2 is YYEEEE. The V end was cut by 1 base, the J end by 9 bases, with 20 bases between. The CDR3 bases are TGTGCCAGCAGCTTGTCTCGGCTTGGGGGCGCGTTTTCACCCCTCCACTTT. Its translation: CASSLSRLGGAFSPLHF.

V is TRBV12-3 or TRBV12-4 and J is TRBJ1-2; the match to TRBD1 covers 8 bases. V lost 3 bases to trimming and J lost 5 bases; unmatched junction nucleotides: 2. CDR3 length: 13 residues. The CDR3 bases are TGTGCCAGCAGTTTGGACAGGGTGTATGGCTACACCTTC. Residues: CASSLDRVYGYTF.

A remark on this clone: Different DNA sequences within this sample yield the same CDR3. The rearrangement uses TRBV5-1 and TRBJ1-5; D is possibly TRBD1 (5 bases). Trimming left V 0 bases short and J 0 bases short, with 7 bases between. The CDR3 covers 15 residues. Germline loops: CDR1 SGHRS, CDR2 YFSETQ. CDR3 in DNA: TGCGCCAGCAGCTTGGCGGGGGGTAGCAATCAGCCCCAGCATTTT. It translates to CASSLAGGSNQPQHF.

The chain links TRBV6-5 to TRBJ1-1; D remains ambiguous. Trimming removed 6 bases at V and 0 bases at J, with 11 bases between. This CDR3 spans 14 amino acids. Germline assignment: CDR1 MNHEY and CDR2 SVGAGI. The CDR3 DNA reads TGTGCCAGCAGGATGGAGCGGTTGAACACTGAAGCTTTCTTT. Translating it yields CASRMERLNTEAFF.

The gene calls are TRBV28 and TRBJ1-2; 9 bases align to TRBD1. V was clipped by 2 bases and J by 5 bases; unmatched bases: 6. Germline CDR1 and CDR2: MDHEN and SYDVKM. The CDR3 extends over 15 amino acids. The DNA of the CDR3 is TGTGCCAGCAGTTTACTACAGGGGGCGGAGTATGGCTACACCTTC. This gives the protein CASSLLQGAEYGYTF.

Only a few counts were recorded for this clone. The chain links TRBV7-9 to TRBJ1-2; 10 bases line up with TRBD1. Germline V CDR1 and CDR2: SEHNR, FQNEAQ (reference sequence). Trimming at V came to 4 bases and at J to 6 bases, leaving 11 bases not matched to a gene. The CDR3 has 16 residues. CDR3 in DNA: TGTGCCAGCAGCTCGGCCGGGACAGGGGAGACTGATGGCTACACCTTC. It translates to CASSSAGTGETDGYTF.

The J gene is TRBJ2-7, the V gene TRBV5-1; 12 bases fit TRBD1. The CDR3 runs to 18 residues. The germline CDR1 and CDR2 sequences are SGHRS and YFSETQ. The junction had 21 bases not matched to a gene; V was cut back by 8 bases and J by 6 bases. DNA of the CDR3: TGCGCCAGTTCAACCGGGACAGGGGGCGGATACGGCGTAGGCGAGCAGTACTTC. Translating it yields CASSTGTGGGYGVGEQYF.